A single sample gave rise to the 26 T cell receptor beta chains below, sequenced in a study of T cell responses to AZD1222 COVID-19 vaccine. Profiled with immunoSEQ multiplex PCR; TCRdb holds only in-frame clones, not every one. The table has roughly 170,000 clones, almost 90% seen once. Material: peripheral blood, obtained on day 0 of AZD1222 vaccination. The receptors shown here come from an adult in good health.

CDR3 loop: CASSFRSPYNEQFF. The CDR3 DNA reads as TGTGCCAGCAGTTTTAGATCCCCCTACAATGAGCAGTTCTTC. The chain combines TRBV27 with TRBJ2-1; no clear D. The CDR3 totals 14 residues. The germline V gene encodes CDR1 MNHEY and CDR2 SMNVEV (reference sequence). Deletions cut 3 bases from V and 2 bases from J, with 8 bases between.

This clone has a single count. The chain combines TRBV15 with TRBJ1-2, with TRBD1 matching 7 bases. The CDR3 covers 17 residues. J gave up 7 bases and V 1 base, and 15 bases lay outside the gene matches. Germline lookup yields CDR1 LNHNV and CDR2 YYDKDF (reference sequence). The CDR3, as DNA: TGTGCCACCAGCAGAGTCCAAAGACCAGACAGGGAGAGTGGCTACACCTTC. This encodes CATSRVQRPDRESGYTF.

The genes are TRBV7-6 and TRBJ2-5; weak D call: TRBD1 (6 bases). Trimming pared 3 bases from V and 4 bases from J, leaving 15 bases between. The CDR3 has 15 residues. Germline V gene lookup returns CDR1 SGHVS and CDR2 FNYEAQ. CDR3 amino acids: CASSFGTPGSETQYF. CDR3 coding DNA: TGTGCCAGCAGCTTCGGGACACCCGGGTCAGAGACCCAGTACTTC.

This chain uses TRBV6-5 with TRBJ2-5; TRBD2 is a possible D gene (6 bases). V lost 2 bases and J 7 bases, leaving 11 bases between the germline ends. From germline, CDR1 is MNHEY and CDR2 SVGAGI. CDR3 length equals 13 residues. CDR3 amino acids: CASSYGGEVTQYF. As DNA, the CDR3 is TGTGCCAGCAGTTACGGCGGGGAGGTGACCCAGTACTTC.

This chain connects TRBV19 to TRBJ1-5; D perhaps matches TRBD1 (6 bases). This CDR3 spans 15 amino acids. Germline V CDR1 and CDR2: LNHDA, SQIVND (reference sequence). Trimming removed 1 base from V and 7 bases from J, with 14 bases in between. The CDR3 region is CASSIGGQGRQPQHF. The CDR3, as DNA: TGTGCCAGTAGTATAGGAGGGCAGGGGAGGCAGCCCCAGCATTTT.

The V and J genes are TRBV2 and TRBJ2-5; 10 positions agree with TRBD2. The CDR3 has 15 amino acids. Trimming at V came to 10 bases and at J to 2 bases, leaving 10 bases not matched to a gene. Germline V gives CDR1 SNHLY, CDR2 FYNNEI. The CDR3 reads CAIAGLAAVQETQYF. The CDR3 region has the DNA TGTGCCATCGCAGGACTAGCGGCAGTTCAAGAGACCCAGTACTTC. The variable domain in full, with the rest retrieved from reference TRBV2 and TRBJ2-5, is EPEVTQTPSHQVTQMGQEVILRCVPISNHLYFYWYRQILGQKVEFLVSFYNNEISEKSEIFDDQFSVERPDGSNFTLKIRSTKLEDSAMYFCAIAGLAAVQETQYFGPGTRLLVL.

V is TRBV9 and J is TRBJ2-7; D is perhaps TRBD2 (6 bases). V lost 3 bases to trimming and J lost 6 bases, with 19 bases between them. The germline gives CDR1 SGDLS, CDR2 YYNGEE. This CDR3 comprises 15 residues. CDR3 nucleotides: TGTGCCAGCAGCGCGTGGGACTCCGGAGGACCCGAGCAGTACTTC. Its protein product is CASSAWDSGGPEQYF.

V and J are TRBV6-5 and TRBJ1-3, with 9 bases that match TRBD1. Germline V gene data show CDR1 as MNHEY and CDR2 as SVGAGI. There are 13 residues in the CDR3. The junction had 4 bases not matched to a gene; V was cut back by 6 bases and J by 7 bases. The CDR3 reads CASRRDRDNTIYF. The CDR3 nucleotides are TGTGCCAGCAGGAGGGACAGGGACAACACCATATATTTT.

V and J are TRBV11-2 and TRBJ2-7, with D uncertain. V was shortened by 1 base and J by 3 bases, with 10 bases between the two germline ends. CDR1 and CDR2 from the germline V gene are SGHAT and FQNNGV. This CDR3 contains 14 residues. Here the CDR3 DNA reads TGTGCCAGCAGCTTAGGTGTCGGATTCTACGAGCAGTACTTC. Encoded protein: CASSLGVGFYEQYF. The whole variable domain, remainder taken from reference TRBV11-2 and TRBJ2-7, is EAGVAQSPRYKIIEKRQSVAFWCNPISGHATLYWYQQILGQGPKLLIQFQNNGVVDDSQLPKDRFSAERLKGVDSTLKIQPAKLEDSAVYLCASSLGVGFYEQYFGPGTRLTVT.

This rearrangement joins TRBV6-5 to TRBJ2-7, with 10 bases identical to TRBD1. CDR3 size: 15 residues. Trimming cost V 9 bases and J 2 bases; bases outside gene matches: 10. Germline V CDR1 and CDR2: MNHEY, SVGAGI. In DNA, the CDR3 is TGTGCCAGTATACAACCCGGGACAGGGGCCTACGAGCAGTACTTC. Translated, it gives CASIQPGTGAYEQYF.

This chain connects TRBV5-1 to TRBJ1-3, with D perhaps matching TRBD1 (6 bases). Trimming left V 0 bases short and J 0 bases short, with 10 bases between. The CDR3 covers 16 residues. The germline gives CDR1 SGHRS, CDR2 YFSETQ. The chain's CDR3 is CASSLEWGLSGNTIYF. The CDR3 coding sequence is TGCGCCAGCAGCTTGGAATGGGGGCTCTCTGGAAACACCATATATTTT. Complete variable domain (other parts from reference TRBV5-1 and TRBJ1-3): KAGVTQTPRYLIKTRGQQVTLSCSPISGHRSVSWYQQTPGQGLQFLFEYFSETQRNKGNFPGRFSGRQFSNSRSEMNVSTLELGDSALYLCASSLEWGLSGNTIYFGEGSWLTVV.

This clone has a single count. The genes are TRBV27 and TRBJ2-1; the match to TRBD1 covers 8 bases. Germline assignment: CDR1 MNHEY and CDR2 SMNVEV (reference sequence). The CDR3 totals 15 residues. Trimming cost V 6 bases and J 3 bases; bases outside gene matches: 7. The CDR3 nucleotides are TGTGCCAGCAGCGGTCCCGGGACAGGCTACAATGAGCAGTTCTTC. As protein: CASSGPGTGYNEQFF.

V usage is TRBV6-5 and J usage is TRBJ1-1, with TRBD1 as a possible D gene (6 bases). V was pared by 7 bases and J by 7 bases, with 19 bases between. This CDR3 comprises 14 residues. Germline V CDR1 and CDR2: MNHEY, SVGAGI. CDR3 in DNA: TGTGCCAGCATCACCGGGGGGCGCGGGCGTGAAGCTTTCTTT. Its protein product is CASITGGRGREAFF.

The V and J genes are TRBV11-2 and TRBJ1-2; D unresolved. V lost 0 bases to trimming and J lost 8 bases, with 7 bases between them. The CDR3 runs 12 residues. From germline, CDR1 is SGHAT and CDR2 FQNNGV. The CDR3: CASSLEWGGYTF. The CDR3 nucleotides read TGTGCCAGCAGCTTAGAATGGGGAGGCTACACCTTC.

In the case of this clone: A junction boundary mismatches the germline segment, possibly from a read error. The genes are TRBV24-1 and TRBJ2-5, with 7 bases that match TRBD2. Germline CDR1 reads KGHDR; CDR2 reads SFDVKD. The CDR3 sequence is 14 residues long. The CDR3 protein is CATSDFGRGETQYF. As DNA, the CDR3 is TGTGCCACCAGCGATTTTGGGAGGGGAGAGACCCAGTACTTC.

The chain carries TRBV3-1 (or the pseudogene TRBV3-2) and TRBJ2-7, with D unresolved. Germline CDR1 is LGHDT and CDR2 is YNNKEL (reference sequence). The CDR3 runs to 12 residues. The ends were cut back, 4 bases at V and 2 bases at J, with 6 bases in the middle. DNA for the CDR3: TGTGCCAGCAGCCGCTGGACCTACGAGCAGTACTTC. This sequence encodes CASSRWTYEQYF.

The chain couples TRBV5-4 to TRBJ2-3; the match to TRBD2 covers 8 bases. This CDR3 spans 15 amino acids. Germline V gives CDR1 SGHNT, CDR2 YYREEE (reference sequence). V lost 5 bases to trimming and J lost 3 bases; unmatched junction nucleotides: 8. The CDR3 DNA reads TGTGCCAGCAGTCCTTCCGGGAGGGGGACAGATACGCAGTATTTT. This encodes CASSPSGRGTDTQYF.

This clone was seen just once. The junction shows a germline mismatch at one end, possibly a read error. The chain employs TRBV7-7 and TRBJ2-3; D not resolved. This CDR3 contains 15 residues. CDR1 is SSHAT, CDR2 FNYEAQ, per germline (reference sequence). This CDR3 reads CASSLDAESTDTQYF. The CDR3 DNA reads TGTGCTAGCAGCTTAGATGCGGAATCCACAGATACGCAGTATTTT. Full variable domain (outside the CDR3, taken from reference TRBV7-7 and TRBJ2-3): GAGVSQSPRYKVTKRGQDVTLRCDPISSHATLYWYQQALGQGPEFLTYFNYEAQPDKSGLPSDRFSAERPEGSISTLTIQRTEQRDSAMYRCASSLDAESTDTQYFGPGTRLTVL.

The V and J genes are TRBV7-9 and TRBJ1-1; D gene uncertain. V was cut by 0 bases and J by 1 base, with 6 bases left in between. Germline CDR1 is SEHNR and CDR2 is FQNEAQ (reference sequence). The CDR3 runs 14 residues. In DNA, the CDR3 is TGTGCCAGCAGCTTAGCGCTTGGGAACACTGAAGCTTTCTTT. Translated: CASSLALGNTEAFF.

The J gene is TRBJ2-7, the V gene TRBV5-1; D is uncertain. Germline CDR1 and CDR2: SGHRS and YFSETQ. This CDR3 comprises 14 residues. V was clipped by 3 bases and J by 2 bases, with 12 bases between them. For the CDR3, the DNA is TGCGCCAGCAGCTCGACAATATCACCCTACGAGCAGTACTTC. Protein sequence: CASSSTISPYEQYF.

The genes are TRBV7-2 and TRBJ1-5; perhaps TRBD1 as D (6 bases). Germline V lookup: CDR1 SGHTA, CDR2 FQGNSA. Between the trimmed V and J ends, which lost 1 base and 6 bases, there was a span of 13 bases. The CDR3 loop spans 15 amino acids. This CDR3 reads CASSLGQGMGQPQHF. The DNA for the CDR3 is TGTGCCAGCAGCTTAGGGCAGGGGATGGGTCAGCCCCAGCATTTT.

The V gene is TRBV19, the J gene TRBJ2-3; 8 bases agree with TRBD2. CDR1 LNHDA and CDR2 SQIVND come from the germline V gene (reference sequence). The CDR3 spans 14 residues. With 6 bases clipped from V and 5 bases from J, the junction kept 7 bases outside the gene matches. The CDR3 protein is CASSPGLVRDTQYF. The DNA of the CDR3 is TGTGCCAGTAGCCCGGGACTAGTGAGAGATACGCAGTATTTT. The variable domain in full, completed from reference TRBV19 and TRBJ2-3, reads DGGITQSPKYLFRKEGQNVTLSCEQNLNHDAMYWYRQDPGQGLRLIYYSQIVNDFQKGDIAEGYSVSREKKESFPLTVTSAQKNPTAFYLCASSPGLVRDTQYFGPGTRLTVL.

The rearrangement uses TRBV19 and TRBJ1-1, with TRBD1 matching 8 bases. Germline-derived CDR1 and CDR2 are LNHDA and SQIVND (reference sequence). Trimming at V came to 3 bases and at J to 1 base, leaving 10 bases not matched to a gene. The CDR3 runs 17 residues. CDR3 nucleotide sequence: TGTGCCAGTAGTATCTGGCAGGGGGCCCTTGGGAACACTGAAGCTTTCTTT. It codes for CASSIWQGALGNTEAFF.

The rearrangement links TRBV2 to TRBJ1-2; 8 bases line up with TRBD1. Per germline, CDR1 SNHLY and CDR2 FYNNEI. CDR3 length equals 17 residues. The J segment lost 5 bases and the V segment lost 6 bases, leaving 17 bases of the junction unmatched. The CDR3 bases are TGTGCCAGCAGACAGGCCGGACAGGGTGGGGGCACGTATGGCTACACCTTC. It encodes CASRQAGQGGGTYGYTF.

CDR3 loop: CASSQPLLRDSPLHF. Written as DNA, the CDR3 is TGCGCCAGCAGCCAACCCCTCCTCAGGGATTCACCCCTCCACTTT. The chain joins TRBV4-1 to TRBJ1-6, with D perhaps matching TRBD1 (5 bases). The germline V and J ends were trimmed by 2 bases and 8 bases, with 13 bases remaining between them. This CDR3 has 15 residues. Germline V gene sequence: CDR1 MGHRA, CDR2 YSYEKL.

This chain links TRBV6-5 with TRBJ1-6, with D possibly being TRBD1 (6 bases). The CDR3 covers 14 residues. Germline V gene sequence: CDR1 MNHEY, CDR2 SVGAGI. Trimming removed 7 bases at V and 9 bases at J, with 16 bases between. CDR3 amino acids: CASTEQGSGSPLHF. The CDR3 DNA reads as TGTGCCAGCACAGAACAGGGTTCGGGTTCACCCCTCCACTTT.